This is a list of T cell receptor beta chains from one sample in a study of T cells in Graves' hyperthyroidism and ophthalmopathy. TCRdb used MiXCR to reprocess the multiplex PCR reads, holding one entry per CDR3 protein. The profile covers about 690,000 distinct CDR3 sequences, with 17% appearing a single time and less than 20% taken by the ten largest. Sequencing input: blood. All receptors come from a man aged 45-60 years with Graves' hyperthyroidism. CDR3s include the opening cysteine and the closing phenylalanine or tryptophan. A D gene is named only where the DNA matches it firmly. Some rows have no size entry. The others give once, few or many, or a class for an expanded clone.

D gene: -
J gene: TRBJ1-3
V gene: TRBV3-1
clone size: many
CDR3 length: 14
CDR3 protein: CASSQGAAGNTIYF
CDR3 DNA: TGTGCCAGCAGCCAAGGTGCAGCTGGAAACACCATATATTTT

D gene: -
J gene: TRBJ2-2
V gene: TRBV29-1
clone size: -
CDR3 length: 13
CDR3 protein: CSVDKGGIGELFF
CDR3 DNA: TGCAGCGTTGATAAAGGTGGCATCGGGGAGCTGTTTTTT

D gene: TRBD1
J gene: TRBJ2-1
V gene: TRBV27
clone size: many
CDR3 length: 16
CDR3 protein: CASRPGQGKKYNEQFF
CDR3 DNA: TGTGCCAGCAGGCCGGGACAGGGAAAGAAGTACAATGAGCAGTTCTTC

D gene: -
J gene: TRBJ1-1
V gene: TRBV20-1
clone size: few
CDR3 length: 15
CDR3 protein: CSGRIIQAPNTEAFF
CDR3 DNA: TGCAGTGGTCGAATTATACAGGCTCCAAACACTGAAGCTTTCTTT

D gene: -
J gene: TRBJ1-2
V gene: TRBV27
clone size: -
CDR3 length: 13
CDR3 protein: CASSARGVDGYTF
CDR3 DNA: TGTGCCAGCAGCGCAAGAGGGGTTGATGGCTACACCTTC

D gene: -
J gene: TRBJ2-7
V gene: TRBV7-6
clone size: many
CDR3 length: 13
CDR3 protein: CASSLAMEGEQYF
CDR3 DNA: TGTGCCAGCAGCTTAGCGATGGAGGGCGAGCAGTACTTC

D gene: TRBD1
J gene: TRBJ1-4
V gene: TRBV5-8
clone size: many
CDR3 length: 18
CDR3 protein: CASNLSPGQSDFNEKLFF
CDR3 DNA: TGTGCCAGCAACCTCTCACCGGGACAGTCTGACTTTAATGAAAAACTGTTTTTT

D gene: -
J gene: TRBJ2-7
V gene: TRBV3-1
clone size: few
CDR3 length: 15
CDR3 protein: CASSQATGALYEQYF
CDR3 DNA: TGTGCCAGCAGCCAAGCGACGGGAGCCCTCTACGAGCAGTACTTC

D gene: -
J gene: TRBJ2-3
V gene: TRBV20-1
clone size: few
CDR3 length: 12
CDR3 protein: CSARESVDTQYF
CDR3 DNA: TGCAGTGCTAGAGAATCCGTGGATACGCAGTATTTT

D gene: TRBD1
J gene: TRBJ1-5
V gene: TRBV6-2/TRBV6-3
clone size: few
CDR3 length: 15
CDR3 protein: CASRGTDSSNQPQHF
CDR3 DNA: TGTGCCAGCAGAGGGACAGACAGTAGCAATCAGCCCCAGCATTTT

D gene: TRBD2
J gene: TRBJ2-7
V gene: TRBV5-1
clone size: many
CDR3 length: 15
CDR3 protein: CASSLLAGEVYEQYF
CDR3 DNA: TGCGCCAGCAGCCTACTAGCGGGAGAAGTCTACGAGCAGTACTTC

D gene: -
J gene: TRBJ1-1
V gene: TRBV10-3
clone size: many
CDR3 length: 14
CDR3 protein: CAITEFHMNTEAFF
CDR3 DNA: TGTGCCATCACAGAATTTCATATGAACACTGAAGCTTTCTTT

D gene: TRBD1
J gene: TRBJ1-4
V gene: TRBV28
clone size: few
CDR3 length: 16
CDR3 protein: CASSPRGTGRKEKLFF
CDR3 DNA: TGTGCCAGCAGTCCCAGGGGGACAGGGCGGAAGGAAAAACTGTTTTTT

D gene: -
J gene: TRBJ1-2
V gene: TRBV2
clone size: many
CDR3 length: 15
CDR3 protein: CASSGPGRDDYGYTF
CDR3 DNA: TGTGCCAGCAGTGGCCCGGGCAGGGATGACTATGGCTACACCTTC

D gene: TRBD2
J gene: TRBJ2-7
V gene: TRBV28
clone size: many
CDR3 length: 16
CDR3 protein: CASSTSAGGHRDEQYF
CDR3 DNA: TGTGCCAGCAGTACTTCAGCGGGAGGGCATCGGGACGAGCAGTACTTC

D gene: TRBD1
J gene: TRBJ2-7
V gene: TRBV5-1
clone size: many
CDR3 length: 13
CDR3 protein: CASGPGQGTEQYF
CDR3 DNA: TGCGCCAGCGGCCCGGGACAGGGTACCGAGCAGTACTTC

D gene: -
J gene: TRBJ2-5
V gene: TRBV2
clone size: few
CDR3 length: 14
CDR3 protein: CASSEALGGETQYF
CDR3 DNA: TGTGCCAGCAGTGAAGCGCTTGGGGGGGAGACCCAGTACTTC

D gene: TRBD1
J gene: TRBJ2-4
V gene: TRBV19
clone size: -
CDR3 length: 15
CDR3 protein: CASRDRALAKNIQYF
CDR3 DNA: TGTGCCAGCAGGGACAGGGCTTTGGCCAAAAACATTCAGTACTTC

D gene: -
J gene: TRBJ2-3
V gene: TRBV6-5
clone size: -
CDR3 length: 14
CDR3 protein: CASSYSGTLDTQYF
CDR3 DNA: TGTGCCAGCAGTTACTCGGGAACCTTAGATACGCAGTATTTT

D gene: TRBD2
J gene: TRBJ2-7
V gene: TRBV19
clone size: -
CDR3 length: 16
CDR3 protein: CASSNGLAGESAEQYF
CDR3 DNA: TGTGCCAGTAGTAACGGACTAGCGGGAGAATCAGCCGAGCAGTACTTC

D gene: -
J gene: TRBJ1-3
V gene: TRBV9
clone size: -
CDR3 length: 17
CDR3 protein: CASSVSLRAISGNTIYF
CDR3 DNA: TGTGCCAGCAGCGTATCCCTCAGGGCCATCTCTGGAAACACCATATATTTT

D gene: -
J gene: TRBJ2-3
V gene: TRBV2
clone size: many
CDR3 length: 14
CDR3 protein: CASSVGQSTDTQYF
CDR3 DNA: TGTGCCAGCAGTGTCGGACAATCCACAGATACGCAGTATTTT

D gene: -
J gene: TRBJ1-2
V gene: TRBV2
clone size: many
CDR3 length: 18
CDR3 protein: CASSILIPGHPGGDGYTF
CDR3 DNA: TGTGCCAGCAGTATCCTAATTCCGGGACACCCAGGCGGCGATGGCTACACCTTC

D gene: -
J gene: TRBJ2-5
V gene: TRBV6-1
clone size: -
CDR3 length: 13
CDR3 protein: CASSGHVWKTQYF
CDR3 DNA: TGTGCCAGCAGCGGACACGTTTGGAAGACCCAGTACTTC

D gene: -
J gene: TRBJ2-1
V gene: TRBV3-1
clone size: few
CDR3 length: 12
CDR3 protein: CATAGSYNEQFF
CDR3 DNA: TGTGCCACGGCAGGCTCCTACAATGAGCAGTTCTTC

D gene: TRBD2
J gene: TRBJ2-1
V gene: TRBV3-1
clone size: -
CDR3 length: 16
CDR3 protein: CASSQSGGRAYNGQFF
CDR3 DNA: TGTGCCAGCAGCCAATCTGGCGGGAGGGCCTACAATGGGCAGTTCTTC

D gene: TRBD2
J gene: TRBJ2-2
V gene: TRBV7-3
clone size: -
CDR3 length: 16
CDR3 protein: CASSLGAGVSTGELFF
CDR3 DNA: TGTGCCAGCAGCTTGGGAGCGGGAGTTAGTACCGGGGAGCTGTTTTTT

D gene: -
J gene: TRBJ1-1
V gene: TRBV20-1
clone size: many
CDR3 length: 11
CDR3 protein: CSARVFEGAFF
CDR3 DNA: TGCAGTGCTAGAGTCTTTGAGGGAGCTTTCTTT

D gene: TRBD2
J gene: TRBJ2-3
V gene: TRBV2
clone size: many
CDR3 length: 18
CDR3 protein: CASSEALRLAGGPGTQYF
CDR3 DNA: TGTGCCAGCAGTGAAGCGCTTCGACTAGCGGGAGGGCCAGGGACGCAGTATTTT

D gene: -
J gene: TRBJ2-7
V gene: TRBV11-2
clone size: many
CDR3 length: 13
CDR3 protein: CASSLDSPYEQYF
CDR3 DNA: TGTGCCAGCAGCTTAGATTCACCCTACGAGCAGTACTTC

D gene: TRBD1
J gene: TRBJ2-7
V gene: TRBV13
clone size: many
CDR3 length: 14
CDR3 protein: CASSGGQGGFEQYF
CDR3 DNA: TGTGCCAGCAGCGGGGGACAGGGGGGTTTCGAGCAGTACTTC

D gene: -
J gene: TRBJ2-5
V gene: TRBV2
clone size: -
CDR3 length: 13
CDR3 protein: CASISSAPETQYF
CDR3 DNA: TGTGCCAGCATCAGTAGTGCCCCAGAGACCCAGTACTTC

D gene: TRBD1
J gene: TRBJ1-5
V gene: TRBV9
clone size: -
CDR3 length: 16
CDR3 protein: CASSVGDRGVDQPQHF
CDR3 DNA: TGTGCCAGCAGCGTGGGGGACAGGGGGGTAGATCAGCCCCAGCATTTT

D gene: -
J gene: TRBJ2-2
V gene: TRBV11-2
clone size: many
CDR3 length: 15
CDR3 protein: CASSPQGMDTGELFF
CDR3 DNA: TGTGCCAGCAGCCCCCAGGGGATGGACACCGGGGAGCTGTTTTTT

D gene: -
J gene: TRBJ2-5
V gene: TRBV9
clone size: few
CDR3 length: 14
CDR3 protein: CASSVGNQKETQYF
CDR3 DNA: TGTGCCAGCAGCGTAGGAAATCAGAAAGAGACCCAGTACTTC

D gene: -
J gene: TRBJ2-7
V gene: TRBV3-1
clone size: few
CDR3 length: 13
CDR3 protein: CASSPNPTREQYF
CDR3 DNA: TGTGCCAGCAGCCCCAACCCCACCCGCGAGCAGTACTTC

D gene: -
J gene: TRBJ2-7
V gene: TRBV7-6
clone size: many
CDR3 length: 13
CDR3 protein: CASSLETAYEQYF
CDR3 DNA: TGTGCCAGCAGCTTAGAGACAGCTTACGAGCAGTACTTC

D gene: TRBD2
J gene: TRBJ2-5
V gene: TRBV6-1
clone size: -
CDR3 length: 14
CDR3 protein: CASSVSLAGGGQYF
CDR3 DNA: TGTGCCAGCAGTGTTAGCCTAGCGGGAGGGGGCCAGTACTTC

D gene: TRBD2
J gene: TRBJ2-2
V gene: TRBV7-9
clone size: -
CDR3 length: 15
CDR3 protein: CASSSTSQNTGELFF
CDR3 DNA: TGTGCCAGCAGCTCGACTAGCCAAAACACCGGGGAGCTGTTTTTT

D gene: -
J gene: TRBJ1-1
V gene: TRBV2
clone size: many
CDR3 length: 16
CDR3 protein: CASTESGTAFGTEAFF
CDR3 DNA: TGTGCCAGCACCGAGAGCGGGACCGCTTTTGGCACTGAAGCTTTCTTT

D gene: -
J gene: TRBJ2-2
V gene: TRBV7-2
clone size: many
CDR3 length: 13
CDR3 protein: CASSPRGFGELFF
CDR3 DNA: TGTGCCAGCAGCCCCAGAGGTTTCGGGGAGCTGTTTTTT

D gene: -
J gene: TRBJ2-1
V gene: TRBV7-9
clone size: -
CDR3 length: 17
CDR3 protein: CASSLVDLGLSNNEQFF
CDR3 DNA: TGTGCCAGCAGCTTAGTAGATCTGGGTCTTTCGAACAATGAGCAGTTCTTC

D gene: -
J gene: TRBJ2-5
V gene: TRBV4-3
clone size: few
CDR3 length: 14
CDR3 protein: CASSQDQGPETQYF
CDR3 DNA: TGCGCCAGCAGCCAAGATCAAGGGCCAGAGACCCAGTACTTC

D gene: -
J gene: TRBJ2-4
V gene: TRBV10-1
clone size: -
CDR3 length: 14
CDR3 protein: CASSESSSRDIQYF
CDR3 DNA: TGCGCCAGCAGTGAGTCGTCGAGCAGGGACATTCAGTACTTC

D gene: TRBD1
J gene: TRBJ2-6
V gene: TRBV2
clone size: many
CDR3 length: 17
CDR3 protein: CASSERDRVRGANVLTF
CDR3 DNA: TGTGCCAGCAGTGAGCGAGACAGGGTGCGTGGGGCCAACGTCCTGACTTTC

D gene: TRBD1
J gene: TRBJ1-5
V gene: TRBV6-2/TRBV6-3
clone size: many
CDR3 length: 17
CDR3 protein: CASTGQGLYYSNQPQHF
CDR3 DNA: TGTGCCAGCACGGGACAGGGACTCTACTATAGCAATCAGCCCCAGCATTTT

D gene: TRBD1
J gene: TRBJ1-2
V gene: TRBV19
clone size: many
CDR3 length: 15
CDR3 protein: CASSDLGTGDYGYTF
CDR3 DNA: TGTGCCAGTAGCGATCTCGGGACAGGGGACTATGGCTACACCTTC